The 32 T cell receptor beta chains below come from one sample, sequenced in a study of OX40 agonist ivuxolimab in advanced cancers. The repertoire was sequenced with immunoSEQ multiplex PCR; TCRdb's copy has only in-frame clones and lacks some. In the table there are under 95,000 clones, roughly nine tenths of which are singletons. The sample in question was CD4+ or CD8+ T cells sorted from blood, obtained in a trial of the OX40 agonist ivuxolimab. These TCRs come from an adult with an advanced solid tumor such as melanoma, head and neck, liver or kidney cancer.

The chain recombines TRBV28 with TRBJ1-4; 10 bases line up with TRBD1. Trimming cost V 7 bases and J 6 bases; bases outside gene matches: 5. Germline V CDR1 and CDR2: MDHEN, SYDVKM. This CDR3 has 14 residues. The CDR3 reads CASTWTGGDEKLFF. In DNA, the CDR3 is TGTGCCAGCACCTGGACAGGGGGTGATGAAAAACTGTTTTTT.

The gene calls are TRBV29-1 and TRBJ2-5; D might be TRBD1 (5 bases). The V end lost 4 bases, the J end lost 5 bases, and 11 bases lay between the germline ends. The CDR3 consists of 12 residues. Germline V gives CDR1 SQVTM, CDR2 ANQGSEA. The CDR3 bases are TGCAGCGTTGTAAAGGGGCCCGAGACCCAGTACTTC. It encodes CSVVKGPETQYF.

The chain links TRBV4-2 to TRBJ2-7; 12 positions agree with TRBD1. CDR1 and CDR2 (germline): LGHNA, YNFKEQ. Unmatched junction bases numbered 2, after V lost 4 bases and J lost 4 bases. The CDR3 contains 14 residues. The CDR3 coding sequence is TGTGCCAGCAGCCGGGACAGGGGGCAGTACGAGCAGTACTTC. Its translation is CASSRDRGQYEQYF.

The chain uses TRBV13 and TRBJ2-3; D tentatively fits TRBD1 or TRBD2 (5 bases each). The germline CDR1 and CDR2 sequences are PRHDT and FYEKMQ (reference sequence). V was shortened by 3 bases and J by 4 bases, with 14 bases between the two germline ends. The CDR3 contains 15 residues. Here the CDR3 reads CASSLGVRGADTQYF. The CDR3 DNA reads TGTGCCAGCAGCTTGGGGGTAAGGGGCGCAGATACGCAGTATTTT.

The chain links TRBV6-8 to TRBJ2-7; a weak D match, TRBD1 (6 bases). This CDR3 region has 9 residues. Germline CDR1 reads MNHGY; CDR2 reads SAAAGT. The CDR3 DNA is TGTCAGACCAGGGGCGAGCAGTACTTC. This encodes CQTRGEQYF.

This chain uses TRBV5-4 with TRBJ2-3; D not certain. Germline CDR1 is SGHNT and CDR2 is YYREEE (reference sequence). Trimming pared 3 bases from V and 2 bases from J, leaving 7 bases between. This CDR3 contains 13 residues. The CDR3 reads CASSWENTDTQYF. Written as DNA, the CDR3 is TGTGCCAGCAGCTGGGAAAACACAGATACGCAGTATTTT.

For the CDR3, the DNA is TGTGCCAGCACACCGAATTCACAGGGTGGTGGAAACACCATATATTTT. It codes for CASTPNSQGGGNTIYF. V usage is TRBV9 and J usage is TRBJ1-3; the D gene is possibly TRBD1 (6 bases). Trimming removed 6 bases from V and 3 bases from J, with 19 bases in between. Germline V gene data show CDR1 as SGDLS and CDR2 as YYNGEE. This CDR3 has 16 residues.

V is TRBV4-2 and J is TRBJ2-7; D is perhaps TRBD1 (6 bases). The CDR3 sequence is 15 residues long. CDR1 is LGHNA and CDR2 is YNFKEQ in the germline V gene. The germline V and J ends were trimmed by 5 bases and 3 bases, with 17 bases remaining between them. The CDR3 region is CASSLAQQGDYEQYF. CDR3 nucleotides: TGTGCCAGCAGCTTGGCTCAACAGGGCGACTACGAGCAGTACTTC.

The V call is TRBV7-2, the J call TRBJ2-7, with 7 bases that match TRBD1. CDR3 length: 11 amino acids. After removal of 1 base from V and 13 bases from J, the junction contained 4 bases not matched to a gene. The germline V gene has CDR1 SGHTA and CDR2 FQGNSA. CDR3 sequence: CASSLGGQRYF. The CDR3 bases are TGTGCCAGCAGCTTAGGGGGACAGCGCTACTTC.

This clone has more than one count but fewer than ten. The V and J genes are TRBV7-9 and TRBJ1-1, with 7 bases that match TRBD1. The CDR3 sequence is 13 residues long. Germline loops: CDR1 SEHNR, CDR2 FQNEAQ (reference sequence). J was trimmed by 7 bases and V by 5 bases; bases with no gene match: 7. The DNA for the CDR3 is TGTGCCAGCAGCCACGACAGGGCGGTTGAAGCTTTCTTT. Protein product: CASSHDRAVEAFF.

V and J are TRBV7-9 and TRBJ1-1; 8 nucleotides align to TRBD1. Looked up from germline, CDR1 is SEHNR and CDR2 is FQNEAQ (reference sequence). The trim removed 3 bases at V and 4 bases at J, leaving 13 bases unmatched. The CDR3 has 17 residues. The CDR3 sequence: CASSFPRTGTGITEAFF. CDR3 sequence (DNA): TGTGCCAGCAGCTTCCCCCGGACAGGGACTGGGATCACTGAAGCTTTCTTT.

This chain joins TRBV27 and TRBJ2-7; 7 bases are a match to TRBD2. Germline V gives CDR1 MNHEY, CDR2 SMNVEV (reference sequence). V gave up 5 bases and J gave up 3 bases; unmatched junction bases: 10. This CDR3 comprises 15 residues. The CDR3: CASSGRGGQGYEQYF. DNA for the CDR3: TGTGCCAGCAGTGGAAGGGGAGGGCAGGGCTACGAGCAGTACTTC.

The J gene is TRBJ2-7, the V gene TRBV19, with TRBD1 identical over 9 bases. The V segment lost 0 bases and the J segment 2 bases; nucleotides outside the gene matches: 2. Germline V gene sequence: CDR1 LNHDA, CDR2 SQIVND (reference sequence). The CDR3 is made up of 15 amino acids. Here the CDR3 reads CASSIEGQGPYEQYF. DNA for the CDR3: TGTGCCAGTAGTATAGAGGGACAGGGTCCCTACGAGCAGTACTTC.

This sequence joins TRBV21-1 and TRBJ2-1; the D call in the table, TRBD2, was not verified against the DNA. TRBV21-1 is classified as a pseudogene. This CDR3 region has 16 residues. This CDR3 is CASSPKAGGVYNEQFF. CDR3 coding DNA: TGTGCCAGCAGCCCGAAGGCAGGAGGGGTCTACAATGAGCAGTTCTTC.

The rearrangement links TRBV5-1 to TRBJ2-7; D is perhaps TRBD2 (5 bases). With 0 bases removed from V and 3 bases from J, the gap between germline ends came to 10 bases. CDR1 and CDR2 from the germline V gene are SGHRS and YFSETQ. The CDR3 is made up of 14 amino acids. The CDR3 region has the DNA TGCGCCAGCAGCTTGGGGGAGCAGGTCTACGAGCAGTACTTC. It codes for CASSLGEQVYEQYF. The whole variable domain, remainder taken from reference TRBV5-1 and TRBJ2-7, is KAGVTQTPRYLIKTRGQQVTLSCSPISGHRSVSWYQQTPGQGLQFLFEYFSETQRNKGNFPGRFSGRQFSNSRSEMNVSTLELGDSALYLCASSLGEQVYEQYFGPGTRLTVT.

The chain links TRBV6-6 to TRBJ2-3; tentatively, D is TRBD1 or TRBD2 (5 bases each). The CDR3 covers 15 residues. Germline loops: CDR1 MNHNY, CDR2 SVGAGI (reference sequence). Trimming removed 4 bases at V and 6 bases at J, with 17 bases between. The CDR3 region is CASSSTGPTRDTQYF. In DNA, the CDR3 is TGTGCCAGCAGTTCCACGGGACCCACCAGGGATACGCAGTATTTT.

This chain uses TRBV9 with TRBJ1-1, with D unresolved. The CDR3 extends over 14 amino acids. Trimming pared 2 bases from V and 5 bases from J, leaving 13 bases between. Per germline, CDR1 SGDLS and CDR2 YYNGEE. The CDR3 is CASSVALGDTEAFF. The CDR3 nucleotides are TGTGCCAGCAGCGTGGCCCTCGGGGATACTGAAGCTTTCTTT.

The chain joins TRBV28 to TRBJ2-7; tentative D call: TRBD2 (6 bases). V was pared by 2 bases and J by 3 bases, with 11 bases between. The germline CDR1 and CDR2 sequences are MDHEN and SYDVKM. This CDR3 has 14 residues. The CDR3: CASSLTGTGYEQYF. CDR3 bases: TGTGCCAGCAGTTTAACCGGGACTGGCTACGAGCAGTACTTC.

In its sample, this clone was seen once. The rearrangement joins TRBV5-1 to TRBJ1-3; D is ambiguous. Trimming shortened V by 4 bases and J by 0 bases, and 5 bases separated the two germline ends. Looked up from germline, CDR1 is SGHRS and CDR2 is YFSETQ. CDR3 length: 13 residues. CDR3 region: CASSRSSGNTIYF. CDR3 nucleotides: TGCGCCAGCAGCCGGAGCTCTGGAAACACCATATATTTT.

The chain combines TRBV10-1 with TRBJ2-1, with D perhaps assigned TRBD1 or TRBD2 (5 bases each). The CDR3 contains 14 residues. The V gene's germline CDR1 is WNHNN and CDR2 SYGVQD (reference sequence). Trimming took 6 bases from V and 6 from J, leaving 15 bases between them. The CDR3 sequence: CASSSGTPRNEQFF. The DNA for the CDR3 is TGCGCCAGCAGCTCCGGGACCCCCCGCAATGAGCAGTTCTTC.

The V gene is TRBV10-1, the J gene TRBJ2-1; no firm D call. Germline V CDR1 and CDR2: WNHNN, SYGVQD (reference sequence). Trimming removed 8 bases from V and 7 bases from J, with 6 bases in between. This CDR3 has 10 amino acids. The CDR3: CASGKNEQFF. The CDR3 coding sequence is TGCGCCAGCGGCAAGAATGAGCAGTTCTTC.

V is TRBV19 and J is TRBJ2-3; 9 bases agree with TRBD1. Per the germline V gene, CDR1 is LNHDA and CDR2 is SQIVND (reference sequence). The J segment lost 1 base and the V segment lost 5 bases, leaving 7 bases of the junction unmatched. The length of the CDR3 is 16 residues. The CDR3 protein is CASSGRTGAGTDTQYF. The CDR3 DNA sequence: TGTGCCAGTAGTGGAAGGACAGGGGCCGGCACAGATACGCAGTATTTT.

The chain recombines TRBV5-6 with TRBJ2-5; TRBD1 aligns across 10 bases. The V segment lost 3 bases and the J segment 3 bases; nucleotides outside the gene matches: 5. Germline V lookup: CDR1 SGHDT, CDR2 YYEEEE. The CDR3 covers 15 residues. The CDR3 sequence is CASSSYGTGEETQYF. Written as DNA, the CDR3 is TGTGCCAGCAGCTCCTACGGGACAGGGGAAGAGACCCAGTACTTC. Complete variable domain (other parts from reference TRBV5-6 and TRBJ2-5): DAGVTQSPTHLIKTRGQQVTLRCSPKSGHDTVSWYQQALGQGPQFIFQYYEEEERQRGNFPDRFSGHQFPNYSSELNVNALLLGDSALYLCASSSYGTGEETQYFGPGTRLLVL.

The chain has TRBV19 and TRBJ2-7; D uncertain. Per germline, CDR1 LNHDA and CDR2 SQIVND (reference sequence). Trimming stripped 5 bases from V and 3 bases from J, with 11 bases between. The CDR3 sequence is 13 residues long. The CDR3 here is CASSLDANYEQYF. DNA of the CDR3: TGTGCCAGTAGTCTGGACGCCAACTACGAGCAGTACTTC.

The CDR3 sequence is CASSSFRDRGREEQFF. DNA for the CDR3: TGTGCCAGCAGTTCATTCCGGGACAGGGGGAGGGAGGAGCAGTTCTTC. This chain uses TRBV27 with TRBJ2-1; 11 nucleotides agree with TRBD1. The CDR3 loop spans 16 amino acids. Unmatched junction bases numbered 12, after V lost 4 bases and J lost 10 bases. Per germline, CDR1 MNHEY and CDR2 SMNVEV (reference sequence).

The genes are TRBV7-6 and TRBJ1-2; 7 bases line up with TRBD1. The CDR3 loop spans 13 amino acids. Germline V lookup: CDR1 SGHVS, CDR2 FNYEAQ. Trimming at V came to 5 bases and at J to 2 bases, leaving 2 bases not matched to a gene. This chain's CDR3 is CASSPTGNYGYTF. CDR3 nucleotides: TGTGCCAGCAGCCCGACAGGGAACTATGGCTACACCTTC.

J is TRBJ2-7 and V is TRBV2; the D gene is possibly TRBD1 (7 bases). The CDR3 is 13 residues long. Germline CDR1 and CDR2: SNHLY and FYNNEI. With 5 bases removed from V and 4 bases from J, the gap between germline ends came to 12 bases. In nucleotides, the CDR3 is TGTGCCAGCAGTCAGGGGGGTATGTACGAGCAGTACTTC. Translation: CASSQGGMYEQYF.

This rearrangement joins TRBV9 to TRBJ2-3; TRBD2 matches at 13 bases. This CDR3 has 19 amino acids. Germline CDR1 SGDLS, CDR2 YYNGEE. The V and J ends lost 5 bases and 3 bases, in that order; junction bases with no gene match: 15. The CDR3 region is CASSGSGLAGLLVTDTQYF. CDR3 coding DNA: TGTGCCAGCAGTGGATCGGGACTAGCGGGACTGTTGGTAACAGATACGCAGTATTTT.

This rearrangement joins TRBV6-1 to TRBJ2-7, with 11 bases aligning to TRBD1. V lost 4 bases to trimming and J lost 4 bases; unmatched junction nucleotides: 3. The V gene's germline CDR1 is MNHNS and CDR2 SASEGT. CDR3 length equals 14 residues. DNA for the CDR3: TGTGCCAGCAGTGGGACAGGGGGCTCGTACGAGCAGTACTTC. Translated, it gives CASSGTGGSYEQYF.

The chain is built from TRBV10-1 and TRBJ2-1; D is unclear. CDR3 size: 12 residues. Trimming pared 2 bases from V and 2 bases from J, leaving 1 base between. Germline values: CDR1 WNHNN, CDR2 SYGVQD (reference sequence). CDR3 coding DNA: TGCGCCAGCAGTGAGGCCTACAATGAGCAGTTCTTC. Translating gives CASSEAYNEQFF.

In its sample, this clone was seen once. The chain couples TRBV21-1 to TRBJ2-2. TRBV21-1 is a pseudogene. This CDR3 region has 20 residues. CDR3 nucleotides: TGTGCCAGCAGCATCAAAGAATGGGGTATGGAAGCGTTGAACACCGGGGAGCTGTTTTTT. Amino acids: CASSIKEWGMEALNTGELFF.

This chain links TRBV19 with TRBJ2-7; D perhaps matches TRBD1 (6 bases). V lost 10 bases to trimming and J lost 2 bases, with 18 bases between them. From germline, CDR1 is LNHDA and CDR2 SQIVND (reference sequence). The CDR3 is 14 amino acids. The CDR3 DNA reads TGTGCCACCATGGGGGCGGAGCATCCCTACGAGCAGTACTTC. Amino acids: CATMGAEHPYEQYF.